Given below is one TCR beta chain in context. It lacks a known antigen. No much larger clonotype is one base removed from it; base qualities were not supplied. RNA was extracted using the RNeasy kit, and roughly 0.45 to 1 microgram was reverse transcribed with random hexamers. The immunoSEQ multiplex PCR assay, covering 54 Vbeta and 13 Jbeta segments, was used to amplify TCR beta CDR3 regions. PCR amplification bias was corrected using a synthetic template baseline for primer optimization and computational correction. Processing in the source paper ran as follows. Only productive sequences were kept, with reads annotated to V, D and J genes according to IMGT and analyzed in immunoSEQ Analyzer. To calculate clonality, Shannon entropy was normalized by log2 of the number of productive unique sequences and then subtracted from one. For each patient and control, public and private clones were evaluated within the 100 most prevalent clones. Clones were defined as Susac-specific if absent from the healthy and MS cohorts, from 1052 published viral clones and from other ImmuneACCESS disease sequences. TCRdb trimmed public reads at Q25 via fastp, called clones via MiXCR and kept in-frame beta chains. A single entry per CDR3 protein holds the most common genes and DNA from its merged rows. V and J calls and clone size were set by TCRdb, not the authors. The sample has more than 200,000 distinct CDR3 sequences on record, approximately 94% of them singletons. Jointly, the top ten make up 0.15% of the sample.

This record comes from a study of CD8 T cells in Susac syndrome (dated by TCRdb to the late 2010s). As for the study more broadly: Among the sequenced Susac syndrome patients, six had clinically active disease and eight were in clinical remission. The study used repertoire sequencing to test whether antigen drove CD8+ T cell activation and differentiation in Susac syndrome. At blood withdrawal, Susac syndrome patients were either therapy-naive, taking corticosteroids (in some cases with IVIg as well), or taking IVIg alone.

High-throughput TCR beta sequencing profiled peripheral blood CD8+ and CD4+ T cells from healthy donors, Susac syndrome patients and multiple sclerosis patients. Susac syndrome patients met recently defined diagnostic criteria for definite or probable disease. Bulk CD8+ and CD4+ T cells were purified by magnetic negative isolation, whereas CD8+ TEMRA cells were enriched by FACS. Blood was drawn into EDTA tubes, processed within 24 hours, and PBMCs were isolated by density gradient centrifugation. PBMCs intended for TCR sequencing were frozen in liquid nitrogen and were later thawed in a 37 degrees C water bath. The sorted or isolated CD4+, CD8+ and CD8+ TEMRA cells had a purity of 90% or higher. CDR1 and CDR2 are read off the germline V gene (reference sequence) as SGHNT and YYREEE. A distance of 10 bases separates the germline ends of V and J, which lose 3 bases and 2 bases respectively. From the cysteine through the phenylalanine, the CDR3 covers 14 amino acids. The retained sequence is limited to the CDR3, 42 bases, with the frame set at the first base.

On the study overall, not on this receptor specifically: In patients with Susac syndrome, the CD4+ T cell repertoire showed no detectable clonal expansion. The number of individuals in the TCR sequencing and HLA analysis was acknowledged as relatively small.

The TCR was taken from a human donor with Susac syndrome. The sequenced sample consisted of CD4+ T cells from PBMCs. The receptor chain draws on TRBV5-4 and TRBJ2-3, and possibly TRBD1, on 6 matching bases. The DNA reads TGTGCCAGCAGCTCGGGACACACCACAGATACGCAGTATTTT. The encoded protein is CASSSGHTTDTQYF.